The source of this T cell receptor beta chain is a study of blood T cell repertoires in COVID-19. Overall study context: COVID-19 samples collected from the United States, Italy and Spain covered acute and convalescent phases.

The count of this clone is one. Original analysis: Reference gene primer amplification gave nucleated cell count estimates. Method: immunoSEQ multiplex PCR; TCRdb's copy keeps in-frame clones and lacks some. V, J and clone size reflect that table, while D and trimming were determined from the DNA. The sample consists of about 190,000 clones, approximately 90% of them appearing once. The trim removed 2 bases at V and 4 bases at J, leaving 7 bases unmatched. The germline V gene encodes CDR1 SGHTA and CDR2 FQGNSA. The CDR3 covers 15 residues. This sequence was found in a woman aged 40 to 50 who had recovered from COVID-19. The sample comprised peripheral blood. The V call is TRBV7-2, the J call TRBJ2-5; 7 bases line up with TRBD2. In DNA, the CDR3 is TGTGCCAGCAGCTTAAAGGGAGGGGTACCAGAGACCCAGTACTTC. Translated: CASSLKGGVPETQYF.